These T cell receptor beta chains were read from a single sample in a study of response to subunit inactivated influenza vaccine. TCRdb re-called the RT-PCR reads with MiXCR, one entry per CDR3 protein. Of about 700,000 distinct CDR3 sequences listed, 15% to 18% were seen once; the top ten hold about 9.9%. Sequenced here: PBMCs from blood, sampled 11 to 12 days after vaccination. These receptors originate from a man aged 45-60 years who received an inactivated influenza vaccine. CDR3s include the opening cysteine and the closing phenylalanine or tryptophan. The order of the fields is V gene, clone size, J gene, D gene, CDR3 DNA, CDR3 protein. A D gene is named only where the DNA matches it firmly. Clone size is given for some rows only: seen once, a few or many times, or a class if the clone is expanded.

TRBV12-3/TRBV12-4,.,TRBJ2-6,.,TGTGCCAGCAGATTCTACCTACTAAGCTCTGGGGCCAACGTCCTGACTTTC,CASRFYLLSSGANVLTF
TRBV5-1,few,TRBJ2-1,TRBD2,TGCGCCAGCTTTTCAAATAGCGGGAAAGGGTTCTTC,CASFSNSGKGFF
TRBV5-1,few,TRBJ2-1,TRBD1,TGCGCCAGCAGCTTGGGAGGCCAGGGGGTTAACAATGAGCAGTTCTTC,CASSLGGQGVNNEQFF
TRBV7-2,few,TRBJ2-3,.,TGTGCCAGCAGCCAGAATGTCCGGGATACGCAGTATTTT,CASSQNVRDTQYF
TRBV11-2,.,TRBJ2-7,.,TGTGCCAGCAGCTCAATCTTTGGTTCTTCCTACGAGCAGTACTTC,CASSSIFGSSYEQYF
TRBV12-3/TRBV12-4,.,TRBJ2-3,TRBD2,TGTGTCAGCAGTCAAACGCCGGGACTAGCGGGGGGGGCTAGCACAGATACGCAGTATTTT,CVSSQTPGLAGGASTDTQYF
TRBV3-1,.,TRBJ1-3,.,TGTGCCAGCAGCCATTCAGACAAACGAAACACCATATATTTT,CASSHSDKRNTIYF
TRBV4-1,.,TRBJ2-1,TRBD1,TGCGCCAGCAGGAGCGGGACAGGGGAGAGCTCCTACAATGAGCAGTTCTTC,CASRSGTGESSYNEQFF
TRBV4-2,.,TRBJ1-1,TRBD1,TGTGCCAGCAGCCCTGGACAGGTTTTGATGAACACTGAAGCTTTCTTT,CASSPGQVLMNTEAFF
TRBV6-5,few,TRBJ1-5,.,TGTGCCAGCAGTTTGGGGAGGGGCCCGGTTGGGTACCCCCAGCATTTT,CASSLGRGPVGYPQHF
TRBV4-1,.,TRBJ1-4,.,TGCGCCAGCGGCCGGGTCACCGATGAAAAACTGTTTTTT,CASGRVTDEKLFF
TRBV28,.,TRBJ1-6,TRBD1,TGTGCCAGCAAAAGACAGGGGTGGAATTCACCCCTCCACTTT,CASKRQGWNSPLHF
TRBV30,many,TRBJ2-7,TRBD1,TGTGCCTGGGGGGGACAGGGGGCCTACGAGCAGTACTTC,CAWGGQGAYEQYF
TRBV12-3/TRBV12-4,few,TRBJ1-2,.,TGTGCCAGCAGTTTAGCGCTTCATGGCTACACCTTC,CASSLALHGYTF
TRBV5-1,.,TRBJ2-5,.,TGCGCCAGCAGCGTGTTGAATAGTGGGGAGACCCAGTACTTC,CASSVLNSGETQYF
TRBV28,few,TRBJ2-1,.,TGTGCCATCTCCCACTCCTTAAACAATGAGCAGTTCTTC,CAISHSLNNEQFF
TRBV5-1,few,TRBJ2-2,.,TGCGCCAGCAGCTTGGATGGTAAACCCGGGGAGCTGTTTTTT,CASSLDGKPGELFF
TRBV7-2,many,TRBJ1-6,.,TGTGCCAGCAGCTTGTTTATTGGGGGATCACCCCTCCACTTT,CASSLFIGGSPLHF
TRBV12-3/TRBV12-4,.,TRBJ2-7,TRBD1,TGTGCCAGCAGCCCCGCCGGGACAGGGAGAACCTACGAGCAGTACTTC,CASSPAGTGRTYEQYF
TRBV4-3,.,TRBJ2-1,.,TGCGCCAGCAGCCAAGAGGTTGGGGTAAAGAATGAGCAGTTCTTC,CASSQEVGVKNEQFF
TRBV5-1,many,TRBJ2-1,TRBD2,TGCGCCAGCAGCTTGGTGACTAGCGGGCCCTTCAATGAGCAGTTCTTC,CASSLVTSGPFNEQFF
TRBV3-1,.,TRBJ2-2,.,TGTGCCAGCAGCCTAACCGGCGGGCCGGCTAACACCGGGGAGCTGTTTTTT,CASSLTGGPANTGELFF
TRBV28,few,TRBJ1-5,TRBD1,TGTGCCAGCACCCAGCAGGGACAGAATCAGCCCCAGCATTTT,CASTQQGQNQPQHF
TRBV12-3/TRBV12-4,many,TRBJ2-7,.,TGTGCCAGCAGTCTCAATCAGGGGGGCCGTTACGAGCAGTACTTC,CASSLNQGGRYEQYF
TRBV6-2/TRBV6-3,.,TRBJ2-7,TRBD2,TGTGCCAGCATCGAGTCGGCGGGGGGGACCTACGAGCAGTACTTC,CASIESAGGTYEQYF
TRBV6-2/TRBV6-3,few,TRBJ2-7,.,TGTGCCAGCAGTTACAATACCCCTGACGAGCAGTACTTC,CASSYNTPDEQYF
TRBV6-1,few,TRBJ2-3,TRBD1,TGTGCCATAGACAGGGACGGGACAGATACGCAGTATTTT,CAIDRDGTDTQYF
TRBV28,many,TRBJ1-2,TRBD1,TGTGCCAGCAGTTTATTGGGACAGGAGAACTATGGCTACACCTTC,CASSLLGQENYGYTF
TRBV3-1,few,TRBJ2-1,.,TGTGCCAGCAGCCAACCCAGGACTGCCAAAAATGAGCAGTTCTTC,CASSQPRTAKNEQFF
TRBV12-3/TRBV12-4,few,TRBJ2-7,.,TGTGCCAGCAGTAAACAGGGTTCGTTCAACGAGCAGTACTTC,CASSKQGSFNEQYF
TRBV15,.,TRBJ1-1,.,TGTGCCACCAGCAGAGATCGGGGAGGGCAATCCGCTGAAGCTTTCTTT,CATSRDRGGQSAEAFF
TRBV3-1,few,TRBJ2-5,TRBD1,TGTGCCAGCAGCCAAGGGACAGGGGCGATCGCGCAGTACTTC,CASSQGTGAIAQYF
TRBV4-2,few,TRBJ2-1,TRBD2,TGTGCCAGCAGCCAAAGCGGGGGCTACAATGAGCAGTTCTTC,CASSQSGGYNEQFF
TRBV6-5,few,TRBJ1-2,TRBD1,TGTGCCAGCAGTTACCGTGGGACAGGGAATGGCTACACCTTC,CASSYRGTGNGYTF
TRBV5-1,.,TRBJ2-5,TRBD1,TGCGCCAGCAGCAAACAGGGGGCGGAGACCCAGTACTTC,CASSKQGAETQYF
TRBV30,.,TRBJ2-7,TRBD2,TGTGCCTTGGAGGGACTAGCGGACACCTACGAGCAGTACTTC,CALEGLADTYEQYF
TRBV7-2,few,TRBJ1-5,.,TGTGCCAGCAGCTTAGTGAGCGGTACGGTCAATCAGCCCCAGCATTTT,CASSLVSGTVNQPQHF
TRBV7-8,many,TRBJ2-5,TRBD1,TGTGCCAGCAGCAAATGGGACAGGAGTACTATAGAGACCCAGTACTTC,CASSKWDRSTIETQYF
TRBV10-3,.,TRBJ1-2,.,TGTGCCATCAGTGCCGGGACGGTAATCTATGGCTACACCTTC,CAISAGTVIYGYTF
TRBV7-2,few,TRBJ2-7,TRBD1,TGTGCCAGCAGCCGAACGACAGGGACCTACGAGCAGTACTTC,CASSRTTGTYEQYF
TRBV15,.,TRBJ2-2,TRBD2,TGTGCCACCAGCAGAGATCTAGCGGGAGCGGCCGGGGAGCTGTTTTTT,CATSRDLAGAAGELFF
TRBV6-2/TRBV6-3,.,TRBJ2-7,.,TGTGCCAGCAGTTACCAGGGGCCGAGCTCCTACGAGCAGTACTTC,CASSYQGPSSYEQYF
TRBV27,few,TRBJ2-2,TRBD2,TGTGCCAGCAGTTTATCCCTACTAGCGGGAGATACCGGGGAGCTGTTTTTT,CASSLSLLAGDTGELFF
TRBV29-1,.,TRBJ2-7,TRBD2,TGCAGCGTTGAAGTCAACGGACTAGCGGGGGCCTACGAGCAGTACTTC,CSVEVNGLAGAYEQYF